This TCR beta chain appears in the sequencing data of a study of blood T cell repertoires in COVID-19 (TCRdb year 2020). Notes on the research overall: The collaborator samples originated in the United States, Italy and Spain and spanned the acute and convalescent phases of COVID-19. The material from the prospective study consisted of cDNA or gDNA derived from T cells, B-cell-depleted T cells, or PBMCs. Subjects who had been exposed to COVID-19, were actively infected with it, or had recovered from it provided the deeply sampled blood TCRbeta repertoires that made up the dataset. The repertoires were released in a freely available public database intended as a resource for research on the immune response to SARS-CoV-2. The samples were drawn from the first 160 participants of the ongoing ImmuneRACE study and from 1,254 subjects provided by 6 global collaborators. A de-identified subject ID, COVID-19 status, age in years and sex were almost always included in the sample metadata. Where HLA class I and class II types were available, the types were taken from metadata supplied by the sample provider, not from assay-based typing.

The paper as a whole reports these results and caveats: The quantity of clinical and demographic metadata differed by source and by participant and was supplied without curation.

The immunoSEQ Assay, a bias-controlled multiplex PCR, was used to amplify TCRbeta CDR3 regions from genomic DNA. As for the authors' bioinformatics: The number of nucleated cells in each sample was estimated by amplification of reference gene primers within the assay. To quantify the absolute abundance of each unique TCRbeta CDR3 rearrangement, sequence reads were collapsed and filtered. For each sample, productive Simpson clonality was calculated as the square root of Simpson's diversity index over productive rearrangements. TCRdb took this table from immuneACCESS and kept in-frame rearrangements with V and J called. Such tables lack part of the clones; where checked against another copy, unresolved V genes explain under half of the gap, and the rest is unexplained. D and trimming were read from the DNA, whereas the V and J calls and clone size are those reported in that table. The sample table records 200,000 to 250,000 clones; almost 85% of these occur just once. The biggest ten clones account for about an eighth of the sample.

Comment on this clone: There is no known antigen for this receptor. Base qualities are not recorded, but no much larger clone differs from it by a single base.

Each collaborating institution followed its own protocols to collect whole blood in K2EDTA tubes. For TCRbeta analysis, collaborators shipped samples in one of three forms: frozen whole blood, isolated PBMCs, or DNA extracted from either of those sample types. The sample comprised peripheral blood. The TCR originated in a woman between 40 and 55 years old with acute or convalescent COVID-19.

The bases are TGTGCCAGTAGTATAGTCCAGGGGGCTGTGAACGAGCAGTACTTC. Its translation is CASSIVQGAVNEQYF. Here the chain combines TRBV19 and TRBJ2-7; TRBD1 matches 8 bases in the middle. Relative to germline, V is missing 1 base and J is missing 5 bases, with 7 bases of the junction outside any gene match. CDR1 LNHDA and CDR2 SQIVND were looked up in the germline V gene (reference sequence). From the cysteine through the phenylalanine, the CDR3 covers 15 amino acids. Here the CDR3 DNA is all that survives: 45 bases in frame from base 1.